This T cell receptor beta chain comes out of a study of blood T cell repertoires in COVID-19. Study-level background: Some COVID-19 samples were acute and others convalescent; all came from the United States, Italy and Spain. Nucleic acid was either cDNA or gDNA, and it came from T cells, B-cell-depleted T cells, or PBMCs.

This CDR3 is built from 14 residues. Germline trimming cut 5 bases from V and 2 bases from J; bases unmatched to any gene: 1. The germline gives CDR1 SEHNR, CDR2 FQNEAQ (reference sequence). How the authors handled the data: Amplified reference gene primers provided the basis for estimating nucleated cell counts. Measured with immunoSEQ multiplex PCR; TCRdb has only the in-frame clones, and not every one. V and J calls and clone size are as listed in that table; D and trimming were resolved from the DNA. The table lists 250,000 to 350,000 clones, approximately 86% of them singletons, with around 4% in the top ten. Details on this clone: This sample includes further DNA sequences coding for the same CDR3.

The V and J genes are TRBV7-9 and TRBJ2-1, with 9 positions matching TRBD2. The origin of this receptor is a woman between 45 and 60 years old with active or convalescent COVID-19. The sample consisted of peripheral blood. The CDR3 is CASSPSGTYNEQFF. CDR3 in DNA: TGTGCCAGCAGCCCTAGCGGGACCTACAATGAGCAGTTCTTC.